This T cell receptor beta chain was sequenced in a study of CD8+CD57+ T cells in acquired aplastic anemia. The wider study: Average DNA yield from sorted CD4+ and CD8+ cells was approximately 3 ug. The study obtained about 11 million reads on average for CD4+ cells from healthy donors.

In this sample, this clonotype turned up many times. What it binds is unknown. TCR beta VDJ combinations and CDR3 sequences were profiled from genomic DNA. One entry per CDR3 protein results from TCRdb running MiXCR on the reads. The sample carries roughly 80,000 distinct CDR3 sequences, about 45% recorded once. Trimming took 4 bases from V and 2 from J, leaving 12 bases between them. This CDR3 spans 14 amino acids. Germline V gives CDR1 MGHRA, CDR2 YSYEKL. Whole-study results and caveats: Around 27 CD8+ CDR3 sequences occurred in both the patients and the controls.

The V and J genes are TRBV4-1 and TRBJ2-7; D may be TRBD2 (6 bases). Material for sequencing was sorted CD4+, CD8+, or CD8+CD57+ T cells (not recorded which) from PBMCs. The sequence came from a human donor in good health, serving as a control. The CDR3 protein is CASSPQAGTYEQYF. CDR3 nucleotides: TGCGCCAGCAGCCCCCAGGCGGGAACCTACGAGCAGTACTTC.